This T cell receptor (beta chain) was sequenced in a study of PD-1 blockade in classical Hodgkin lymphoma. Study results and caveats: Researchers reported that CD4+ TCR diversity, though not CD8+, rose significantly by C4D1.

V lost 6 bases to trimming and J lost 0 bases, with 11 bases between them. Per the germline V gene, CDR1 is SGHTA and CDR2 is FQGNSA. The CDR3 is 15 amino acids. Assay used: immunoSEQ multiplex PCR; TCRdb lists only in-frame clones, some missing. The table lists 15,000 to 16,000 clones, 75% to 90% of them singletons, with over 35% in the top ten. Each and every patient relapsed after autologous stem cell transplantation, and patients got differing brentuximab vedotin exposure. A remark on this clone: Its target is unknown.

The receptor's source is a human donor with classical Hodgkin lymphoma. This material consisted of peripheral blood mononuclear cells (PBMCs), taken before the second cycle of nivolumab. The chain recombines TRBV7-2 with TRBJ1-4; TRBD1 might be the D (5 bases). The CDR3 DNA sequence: TGTGCCAGCAGTCTTACAGGCCCAACTAATGAAAAACTGTTTTTT. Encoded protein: CASSLTGPTNEKLFF.